Each of the 19 T cell receptor beta chains below was sequenced from the same sample in a study of T cell changes during pregnancy in multiple sclerosis. The data were produced by immunoSEQ multiplex PCR, yet TCRdb's version contains in-frame clones alone and is incomplete. The data hold some 50,000 clones, with roughly 90% observed a single time. Specimen: CD8+ T cells from peripheral blood mononuclear cells, collected in the second trimester of pregnancy. The receptors shown here come from a female donor with multiple sclerosis, enrolled in a pregnancy study.

This chain uses TRBV9 with TRBJ1-1, with 7 bases that match TRBD1. The CDR3 extends over 17 amino acids. V lost 0 bases to trimming and J lost 1 base; unmatched junction nucleotides: 9. Looked up from germline, CDR1 is SGDLS and CDR2 is YYNGEE. The CDR3 spells CASSVAPATGRNTEAFF. CDR3 DNA: TGTGCCAGCAGCGTAGCTCCCGCGACAGGGCGGAACACTGAAGCTTTCTTT.

This chain joins TRBV27 and TRBJ1-1; D unclear. The V end lost 1 base, the J end lost 0 bases, and 6 bases lay between the germline ends. The CDR3 contains 14 residues. Germline V lookup: CDR1 MNHEY, CDR2 SMNVEV (reference sequence). The CDR3 DNA follows: TGTGCCAGCAGTTTATACAGCATGAACACTGAAGCTTTCTTT. Its translation: CASSLYSMNTEAFF.

The V call is TRBV2, the J call TRBJ2-7, with D tentatively TRBD2 (6 bases). Deletions cut 4 bases from V and 4 bases from J, with 11 bases between. Germline-derived CDR1 and CDR2 are SNHLY and FYNNEI. This CDR3 is built from 13 residues. This CDR3 is CASSGGLRYEQYF. CDR3 nucleotides: TGTGCCAGCAGTGGGGGACTTCGTTACGAGCAGTACTTC.

The chain recombines TRBV6-5 with TRBJ2-3; D possibly corresponds to TRBD2 (5 bases). Germline CDR1 MNHEY, CDR2 SVGAGI. V was shortened by 6 bases and J by 0 bases, with 13 bases between the two germline ends. CDR3 length: 15 amino acids. CDR3: CASRPLALSTDTQYF. The CDR3 DNA sequence: TGTGCCAGCAGACCTTTAGCGTTAAGCACAGATACGCAGTATTTT.

This sequence joins TRBV5-4 and TRBJ2-2; 7 nucleotides align to TRBD1. The ends lost 6 bases at V and 2 bases at J; junction bases unmatched: 10. This CDR3 is built from 16 residues. CDR1 is SGHNT and CDR2 is YYREEE in the germline V gene (reference sequence). CDR3 sequence: CASTFRGTDNTGELFF. The CDR3, as DNA: TGTGCCAGCACCTTTCGTGGGACAGACAACACCGGGGAGCTGTTTTTT.

V gene TRBV7-6 combines with J gene TRBJ2-3, with TRBD2 identical over 7 bases. V gave up 4 bases and J gave up 1 base; unmatched junction bases: 5. Germline CDR1 reads SGHVS; CDR2 reads FNYEAQ. The CDR3 spans 15 residues. The CDR3 nucleotides read TGTGCCAGCAGCTCTCGGGAGGTGGGCACAGATACGCAGTATTTT. Amino acids: CASSSREVGTDTQYF.

This clone was seen only once. V usage is TRBV5-5 and J usage is TRBJ1-2; D is unclear. V lost 1 base and J 12 bases, leaving 10 bases between the germline ends. This CDR3 comprises 11 residues. Germline V lookup: CDR1 SGHKS, CDR2 YYEKEE (reference sequence). DNA of the CDR3: TGTGCCAGCAGCTTGACAAAATCTCACACCTTC. It yields the protein CASSLTKSHTF.

This chain uses TRBV12-5 with TRBJ2-1, with 7 bases identical to TRBD2. CDR1 and CDR2 from the germline V gene are LGHNT and FRNRAP. V gave up 5 bases and J gave up 7 bases; unmatched junction bases: 14. CDR3 length equals 16 residues. In DNA, the CDR3 is TGTGCTAGTGGTCTCCTCGCGGGGGTTAGAAGGAATGAGCAGTTCTTC. Encoded protein: CASGLLAGVRRNEQFF.

The chain couples TRBV9 to TRBJ2-5; 7 bases fit TRBD1. CDR1 and CDR2 from the germline V gene are SGDLS and YYNGEE. CDR3 length: 13 residues. With 3 bases clipped from V and 5 bases from J, the junction kept 4 bases outside the gene matches. DNA of the CDR3: TGTGCCAGCAGCGGGGACAGTAGGGAGACCCAGTACTTC. Its protein is CASSGDSRETQYF.

The chain couples TRBV4-3 to TRBJ1-1; D gene uncertain. The CDR3 spans 15 residues. Looked up from germline, CDR1 is LGHNA and CDR2 is YSLEER. The V end was cut by 3 bases, the J end by 0 bases, with 11 bases between. CDR3 region: CASSQAREMNTEAFF. The CDR3 DNA is TGCGCCAGCAGCCAGGCCCGGGAAATGAACACTGAAGCTTTCTTT.

This chain joins TRBV4-3 and TRBJ1-1, with TRBD1 identical over 8 bases. The germline CDR1 and CDR2 sequences are LGHNA and YSLEER. The CDR3 loop spans 16 amino acids. V shed 3 bases, J shed 2 bases, and the junction held 8 bases outside the gene matches. The CDR3 protein is CASSQGPGQANTEAFF. The CDR3 nucleotides read TGCGCCAGCAGCCAGGGCCCGGGACAGGCTAACACTGAAGCTTTCTTT.

The genes are TRBV27 and TRBJ1-5, with D unclear. Germline CDR1 and CDR2: MNHEY and SMNVEV (reference sequence). The V end lost 5 bases, the J end lost 2 bases, and 10 bases lay between the germline ends. The CDR3 loop spans 14 amino acids. The CDR3 coding sequence is TGTGCCAGCAGTCGGGGAGTAGGCAATCAGCCCCAGCATTTT. Translation gives CASSRGVGNQPQHF.

This clone appeared once. This chain joins TRBV11-2 and TRBJ2-3, with 8 bases aligning to TRBD2. CDR3 length: 15 residues. Germline lookup yields CDR1 SGHAT and CDR2 FQNNGV. V lost 1 base and J lost 4; bases outside the gene matches: 4. CDR3: CASSLGGGRADTQYF. The CDR3 nucleotides are TGTGCCAGCAGCTTAGGCGGGGGGCGAGCAGATACGCAGTATTTT.

This rearrangement joins TRBV29-1 to TRBJ1-2, with TRBD1 matching over 7 bases. From germline, CDR1 is SQVTM and CDR2 ANQGSEA. This CDR3 is built from 12 residues. J lost 6 bases, V lost 3 bases, and 4 bases had no gene match. The CDR3 DNA is TGCAGCGTTGAGCCAGGGGGAAATGGCTACACCTTC. Protein: CSVEPGGNGYTF.

The rearrangement joins TRBV29-1 to TRBJ1-2; a weak D match, TRBD1 (5 bases). Trimming stripped 3 bases from V and 2 bases from J, with 16 bases between. In germline, CDR1 is SQVTM, CDR2 ANQGSEA. This CDR3 has 15 amino acids. The CDR3 sequence: CSVDSAGESNYGYTF. DNA for the CDR3: TGCAGCGTTGACTCAGCGGGGGAATCGAACTATGGCTACACCTTC.

The genes are TRBV6-1 and TRBJ2-1; 7 nucleotides line up with TRBD1. The CDR3 loop spans 13 amino acids. CDR1 and CDR2 (germline): MNHNS, SASEGT. V lost 2 bases and J lost 14; bases outside the gene matches: 9. For the CDR3, the DNA is TGTGCCAGCAGTGAATGGGTAGGGGGCGACGAGTTCTTC. It specifies CASSEWVGGDEFF.

V usage is TRBV7-8 and J usage is TRBJ2-1; TRBD1 agrees at 10 bases. The J segment lost 5 bases and the V segment lost 1 base, leaving 5 bases of the junction unmatched. This CDR3 is 16 amino acids long. Germline-derived CDR1 and CDR2 are SGHVS and FQNEAQ. The CDR3 coding sequence is TGTGCCAGCAGCTTAGAGGGACAGGGGATCAACAATGAGCAGTTCTTC. This sequence encodes CASSLEGQGINNEQFF.

This sequence joins TRBV27 and TRBJ1-5; the D gene is possibly TRBD1 (6 bases). This CDR3 comprises 15 residues. Deletions cut 5 bases from V and 5 bases from J, with 16 bases between. Per germline, CDR1 MNHEY and CDR2 SMNVEV (reference sequence). The CDR3 DNA follows: TGTGCCAGCAGTACAGGGATGGAAGGGGATCAGCCCCAGCATTTT. This gives the protein CASSTGMEGDQPQHF.

This clone was observed once. V usage is TRBV6-5 and J usage is TRBJ2-1, with 7 nucleotides matching TRBD1. This CDR3 comprises 16 residues. Germline-derived CDR1 and CDR2 are MNHEY and SVGAGI. V trimming: 4 bases; J trimming: 0 bases; junction bases outside the gene matches: 6. In nucleotides, the CDR3 is TGTGCCAGCAGTTCCCAAGGGACAGTCTCCTACAATGAGCAGTTCTTC. Translation: CASSSQGTVSYNEQFF.